These 18 T cell receptor beta chains share one sample of origin, sequenced in a study of T cells in Graves' hyperthyroidism and ophthalmopathy. RNA transcripts provided the source from which TCR beta CDR3 regions were amplified. RT-PCR in the first round (using the HTBI primer set) targeted the TCR CDR3. A single record per CDR3 protein comes from TCRdb applying MiXCR to the multiplex PCR reads. The sample includes under 450,000 distinct CDR3 sequences, about 15% of them seen just once. What was sequenced was blood. All receptors come from a woman aged 18-30 years with Graves' hyperthyroidism.

This clonotype was counted a single time. The chain has TRBV5-1 and TRBJ1-3; possible D gene TRBD1, 6 bases. The CDR3 totals 15 residues. Germline CDR1 reads SGHRS; CDR2 reads YFSETQ. V was trimmed by 2 bases and J by 2 bases, leaving 11 bases between them. The CDR3 nucleotides are TGCGCCAGCAGCTTACAGGGCTCCCCTGGAAACACCATATATTTT. Translated, it gives CASSLQGSPGNTIYF.

This clonotype was seen repeatedly, ten times or more. The chain carries TRBV12-3 or TRBV12-4 and TRBJ1-6; a possible D gene is TRBD1 (5 bases). The CDR3 spans 15 residues. Trimming stripped 5 bases from V and 5 bases from J, with 13 bases between. The CDR3 nucleotides read TGTGCCAGCAGTCCCTACGGGGCAGATAATTCACCCCTCCACTTT. This translates into CASSPYGADNSPLHF.

This clonotype has at least ten counts. Here the CDR3 DNA reads TGTGCCAGCAGTCGGCGGACTAGCGGGGAGTACGAGCAGTACTTC. Its protein is CASSRRTSGEYEQYF. The rearrangement uses TRBV2 and TRBJ2-7, with 12 nucleotides matching TRBD2. CDR1 SNHLY and CDR2 FYNNEI come from the germline V gene. The CDR3 contains 15 residues. V was pared by 5 bases and J by 4 bases, with 6 bases of the junction left unmatched.

This clonotype was counted many times. The V gene is TRBV6-1, the J gene TRBJ2-5; D remains unclear. CDR1 is MNHNS and CDR2 is SASEGT in the germline V gene. The CDR3 has 14 amino acids. V was shortened by 3 bases and J by 5 bases, with 13 bases between the two germline ends. In DNA form, the CDR3 reads TGTGCCAGCAGTGACCCTTGGGGTCCGGAGACCCAGTACTTC. Protein sequence: CASSDPWGPETQYF.

This clonotype was picked up many times. The V call is TRBV12-3 or TRBV12-4, the J call TRBJ1-2; D is unclear. Deletions cut 6 bases from V and 6 bases from J, with 8 bases between. The CDR3 loop spans 11 amino acids. The CDR3 sequence is CASSRLNGYTF. Here the CDR3 DNA reads TGTGCCAGCAGCAGATTAAATGGCTACACCTTC.

This clonotype was detected once. The V gene is TRBV20-1, the J gene TRBJ1-2, with 9 positions matching TRBD1. After removal of 6 bases from V and 4 bases from J, the junction contained 12 bases not matched to a gene. This CDR3 region has 15 residues. Germline V CDR1 and CDR2: DFQATT, SNEGSKA (reference sequence). The CDR3 here is CSARPTGGTIYGYTF. Written as DNA, the CDR3 is TGCAGTGCGCGGCCGACAGGGGGAACGATCTATGGCTACACCTTC.

Ten or more counts support this clonotype. The chain has TRBV7-2 and TRBJ2-3; 9 bases fit TRBD2. Germline lookup yields CDR1 SGHTA and CDR2 FQGNSA. The CDR3 is made up of 19 amino acids. V was pared by 5 bases and J by 7 bases, with 22 bases of the junction left unmatched. The CDR3: CASSPARGGLAGGPYTQYF. CDR3 in DNA: TGTGCCAGCAGCCCTGCTAGGGGGGGCTTGGCGGGAGGGCCGTATACGCAGTATTTT.

At least ten counts were recorded for this clonotype. The gene calls are TRBV28 and TRBJ1-2; 7 bases agree with TRBD1. V shed 6 bases and J 8 bases; nucleotides not matched to a gene: 6. Germline CDR1 and CDR2: MDHEN and SYDVKM. The CDR3 covers 12 residues. CDR3 sequence reads: CASSRTGDGYTF. For the CDR3, the DNA is TGTGCCAGCAGCCGTACAGGGGACGGCTACACCTTC.

This clonotype was observed at least ten times. The CDR3 here is CASWGRNQPQHF. The CDR3 coding sequence is TGTGCCAGTTGGGGGCGCAATCAGCCCCAGCATTTT. This chain links TRBV19 with TRBJ1-5; weak D call: TRBD1 (6 bases). From germline, CDR1 is LNHDA and CDR2 SQIVND (reference sequence). Trimming removed 8 bases from V and 2 bases from J, with 7 bases in between. The CDR3 runs to 12 residues.

This clonotype was counted at least ten times. The chain combines TRBV12-5 with TRBJ2-5; 7 nucleotides align to TRBD1. Germline V lookup: CDR1 LGHNT, CDR2 FRNRAP. The CDR3 contains 14 residues. V lost 4 bases, J lost 4 bases, and 6 bases stayed unmatched. CDR3 region: CASGSRTGIETQYF. The CDR3 DNA reads as TGTGCTAGTGGTTCACGGACAGGCATAGAGACCCAGTACTTC.

The genes are TRBV18 and TRBJ2-5; possible D gene TRBD2, 6 bases. CDR1 is KGHSH and CDR2 is LQKENI in the germline V gene. The V end lost 3 bases, the J end lost 4 bases, and 15 bases lay between the germline ends. This CDR3 region has 15 residues. The CDR3 sequence is CASSPWDGGGETQYF. For the CDR3, the DNA is TGTGCCAGCTCACCCTGGGACGGGGGAGGAGAGACCCAGTACTTC.

This clonotype has only a few counts. This may come from a read error, since a much larger clone is one base off. The genes are TRBV2 and TRBJ2-7; 12 nucleotides agree with TRBD2. Germline V lookup: CDR1 SNHLY, CDR2 FYNNEI. The CDR3 contains 15 residues. CDR3 protein: CVSRPTSGSVHEQYF. The CDR3 DNA follows: TGTGTCAGCAGGCCGACTAGCGGGAGTGTCCACGAGCAGTACTTC.

V usage is TRBV29-1 and J usage is TRBJ2-7; TRBD2 agrees at 7 bases. The CDR3 totals 12 residues. Germline V gives CDR1 SQVTM, CDR2 ANQGSEA. V trimming: 7 bases; J trimming: 3 bases; junction bases outside the gene matches: 6. The CDR3 loop is CSGGLAGYEQYF. CDR3 sequence (DNA): TGCAGCGGCGGTTTAGCGGGCTACGAGCAGTACTTC.

V is TRBV9 and J is TRBJ1-4; possible D gene TRBD1, 6 bases. The CDR3 runs 14 residues. Germline V CDR1 and CDR2: SGDLS, YYNGEE. V lost 3 bases to trimming and J lost 7 bases, with 13 bases between them. The CDR3 coding sequence is TGTGCCAGCAGCGGGACAGTTACAGGTGAAAAACTGTTTTTT. It specifies CASSGTVTGEKLFF. Supplemented by reference TRBV9 and TRBJ1-4, the full variable domain reads DSGVTQTPKHLITATGQRVTLRCSPRSGDLSVYWYQQSLDQGLQFLIQYYNGEERAKGNILERFSAQQFPDLHSELNLSSLELGDSALYFCASSGTVTGEKLFFGSGTQLSVL.

This clonotype was seen ten or more times. The chain has TRBV7-8 and TRBJ1-6, with 8 bases lining up with TRBD1. The trim removed 4 bases at V and 10 bases at J, leaving 12 bases unmatched. The CDR3 totals 16 residues. Germline CDR1 reads SGHVS; CDR2 reads FQNEAQ. CDR3 sequence (DNA): TGTGCCAGCAGCTCTCACGTCCAGGGGGCAGGCTCACCCCTCCACTTT. Encoded protein: CASSSHVQGAGSPLHF. The whole variable domain, remainder taken from reference TRBV7-8 and TRBJ1-6, is GAGVSQSPRYKVAKRGQDVALRCDPISGHVSLFWYQQALGQGPEFLTYFQNEAQLDKSGLPSDRFFAERPEGSVSTLKIQRTQQEDSAVYLCASSSHVQGAGSPLHFGNGTRLTVT.

This clonotype has at least ten counts. V usage is TRBV20-1 and J usage is TRBJ2-5, with unresolved D. CDR1 and CDR2 (germline): DFQATT, SNEGSKA (reference sequence). CDR3 length: 14 residues. Trimming cost V 5 bases and J 4 bases, with 17 bases left between them. The DNA for the CDR3 is TGCAGTGCTCCCCTGAGTTTGCGGAGAGAGACCCAGTACTTC. This translates into CSAPLSLRRETQYF.

This clonotype was counted ten times or more. This chain connects TRBV20-1 to TRBJ2-7, with D perhaps matching TRBD1 or TRBD2 (5 bases each). Trimming removed 1 base from V and 3 bases from J, with 16 bases in between. CDR1 and CDR2 (germline): DFQATT, SNEGSKA (reference sequence). The CDR3 is made up of 15 amino acids. This CDR3 is CSARGLIGTGYEQYF. The CDR3, as DNA: TGCAGTGCTAGAGGATTAATCGGGACGGGCTACGAGCAGTACTTC.

In its sample, this clonotype was seen many times. V is TRBV12-3 or TRBV12-4 and J is TRBJ1-6; D is unclear. The length of the CDR3 is 13 residues. Deletions cut 3 bases from V and 7 bases from J, with 7 bases between. The CDR3 DNA follows: TGTGCCAGCAGTTTCGGTGGAAATTCACCCCTCCACTTT. This encodes CASSFGGNSPLHF.